Listed below are T cell receptor beta chains from one sample, sequenced in a study of T cells in Graves' hyperthyroidism and ophthalmopathy. TCRdb re-called the multiplex PCR reads with MiXCR, one entry per CDR3 protein. The sample yields around 450,000 distinct CDR3 sequences, about a sixth seen once. Source material: blood. All receptors come from a woman between 18 and 29 years old with Graves' hyperthyroidism. Each CDR3 is given with its conserved first and last residue. The D gene is left open where the match is weak.

V: TRBV2
D: TRBD2
J: TRBJ2-1
CDR3: CASSSPGGALREQFF

V: TRBV20-1
D: -
J: TRBJ2-5
CDR3: CSARVPNPQETQYF

V: TRBV3-1
D: -
J: TRBJ2-2
CDR3: CASGGLSSGELFF

V: TRBV7-3
D: -
J: TRBJ2-3
CDR3: CASSSKGGGTDTQYF

V: TRBV10-3
D: -
J: TRBJ2-3
CDR3: CAIGTGGNTDTQYF

V: TRBV6-1
D: TRBD1
J: TRBJ1-6
CDR3: CASTDGRGGFYNSPLHF

V: TRBV27
D: -
J: TRBJ1-1
CDR3: CASSPDRMNTEAFF

V: TRBV20-1
D: TRBD1
J: TRBJ1-4
CDR3: CSALRGLTNEKLFF

V: TRBV28
D: TRBD1
J: TRBJ1-2
CDR3: CASTGQGAHTF

V: TRBV5-8
D: -
J: TRBJ2-7
CDR3: CASIWGRTNEQYF

V: TRBV6-5
D: -
J: TRBJ2-7
CDR3: CASSYSRAGEYEQYF

V: TRBV6-1
D: -
J: TRBJ2-5
CDR3: CASSLPASLETQYF

V: TRBV10-3
D: TRBD1
J: TRBJ2-1
CDR3: CAISPNTGGNNEQFF

V: TRBV6-1
D: TRBD2
J: TRBJ2-1
CDR3: CASSPLTLGGGNEQFF

V: TRBV7-2
D: -
J: TRBJ2-3
CDR3: CASSLILAFTDTQYF

V: TRBV25-1
D: TRBD1
J: TRBJ1-2
CDR3: CASSASTGRWGNYGYTF

V: TRBV18
D: -
J: TRBJ1-3
CDR3: CASSPAGVSGNTIYF

V: TRBV6-1
D: -
J: TRBJ1-5
CDR3: CASSPQGNQPQHF

V: TRBV7-8
D: -
J: TRBJ1-6
CDR3: CASSPRRQLANSPLHF

V: TRBV4-1
D: TRBD1
J: TRBJ1-5
CDR3: CASRGTGFNQPQHF

V: TRBV9
D: TRBD1
J: TRBJ1-1
CDR3: CASSAEGARDTEAFF

V: TRBV5-1
D: -
J: TRBJ1-1
CDR3: CASSLTGDLNTEAFF

V: TRBV20-1
D: -
J: TRBJ1-5
CDR3: CSTPPAGSFQPQHF

V: TRBV3-1
D: -
J: TRBJ2-2
CDR3: CASSPVQGATGELFF

V: TRBV15
D: -
J: TRBJ1-5
CDR3: CATRRTVGNQPQHF

V: TRBV5-1
D: -
J: TRBJ1-2
CDR3: CASSLETGGGGYTF

V: TRBV20-1
D: -
J: TRBJ1-5
CDR3: CSANLPTSNQPQHF

V: TRBV7-8
D: -
J: TRBJ2-2
CDR3: CASSSPQGGVTGELFF

V: TRBV7-8
D: TRBD2
J: TRBJ2-1
CDR3: CASSLEGLAGSYNEQFF

V: TRBV5-1
D: TRBD1
J: TRBJ1-3
CDR3: CASSLAMSAGGGNTIYF

V: TRBV10-3
D: -
J: TRBJ1-6
CDR3: CAISEMQGSNSPLHF

V: TRBV24-1
D: -
J: TRBJ1-5
CDR3: CATSAGTIHQPQHF

V: TRBV5-1
D: -
J: TRBJ2-1
CDR3: CASSSREGTFWFPNEQFF

V: TRBV29-1
D: -
J: TRBJ1-1
CDR3: CSVEKGPYTEAFF

V: TRBV12-3/TRBV12-4
D: -
J: TRBJ1-1
CDR3: CASSFANRGWNTEAFF

V: TRBV19
D: TRBD2
J: TRBJ2-7
CDR3: CASKLRDYSYERYF

V: TRBV20-1
D: TRBD2
J: TRBJ2-1
CDR3: CSARGELAGGIYNEQFF

V: TRBV10-3
D: TRBD1
J: TRBJ1-5
CDR3: CAISANLSGQGGQPQHF

V: TRBV20-1
D: TRBD2
J: TRBJ2-1
CDR3: CSASPSGRAGNEQFF

V: TRBV6-2/TRBV6-3
D: -
J: TRBJ1-1
CDR3: CASRVTGKNTEAFF

V: TRBV4-1
D: TRBD1
J: TRBJ1-1
CDR3: CASSQGQGANTEAFF

V: TRBV20-1
D: TRBD2
J: TRBJ2-7
CDR3: CSGSGSTYEQYF

V: TRBV24-1
D: TRBD2
J: TRBJ2-1
CDR3: CATSDLAGGPYNEQFF

V: TRBV24-1
D: TRBD1
J: TRBJ2-7
CDR3: CATAGTGESEQYF

V: TRBV7-9
D: TRBD2
J: TRBJ2-1
CDR3: CASSQRGGAYNEQFF

V: TRBV12-3/TRBV12-4
D: -
J: TRBJ2-1
CDR3: CASRATRNEQFF

V: TRBV25-1
D: TRBD1
J: TRBJ1-2
CDR3: CASRETGGYGYTF

V: TRBV7-9
D: TRBD2
J: TRBJ2-1
CDR3: CASRHSGNTYNEQFF

V: TRBV2
D: TRBD1
J: TRBJ1-5
CDR3: CASSEALDRELHQPQHF

V: TRBV7-8
D: -
J: TRBJ1-5
CDR3: CASSSPGRGSNQPQHF

V: TRBV27
D: -
J: TRBJ2-1
CDR3: CASSLLGGSNEQFF

V: TRBV7-2
D: -
J: TRBJ2-3
CDR3: CASSLKDTQYF

V: TRBV7-3
D: -
J: TRBJ1-2
CDR3: CASRPSGDTIYGYTF

V: TRBV7-2
D: -
J: TRBJ1-3
CDR3: CASSLGAYSGNTIYF

V: TRBV18
D: -
J: TRBJ2-5
CDR3: CASSPSRERETQYF